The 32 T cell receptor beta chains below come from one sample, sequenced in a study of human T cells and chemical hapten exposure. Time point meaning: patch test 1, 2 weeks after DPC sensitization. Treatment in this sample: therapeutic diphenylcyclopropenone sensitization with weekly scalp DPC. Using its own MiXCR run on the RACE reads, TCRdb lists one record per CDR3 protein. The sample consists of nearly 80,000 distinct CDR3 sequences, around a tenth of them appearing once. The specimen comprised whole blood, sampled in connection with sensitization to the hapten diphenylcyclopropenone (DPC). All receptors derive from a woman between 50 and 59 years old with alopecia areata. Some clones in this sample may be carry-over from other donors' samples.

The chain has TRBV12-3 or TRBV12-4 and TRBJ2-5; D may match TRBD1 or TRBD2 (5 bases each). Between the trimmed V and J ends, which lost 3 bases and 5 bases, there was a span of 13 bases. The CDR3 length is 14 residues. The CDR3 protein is CASSLFGGVETQYF. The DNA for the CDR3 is TGTGCCAGCAGTTTGTTTGGGGGTGTCGAGACCCAGTACTTC.

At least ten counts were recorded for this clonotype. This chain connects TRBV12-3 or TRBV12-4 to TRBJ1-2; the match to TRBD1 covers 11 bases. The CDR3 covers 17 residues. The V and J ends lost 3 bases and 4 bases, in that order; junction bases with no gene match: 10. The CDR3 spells CASSFGRTGGKVYGYTF. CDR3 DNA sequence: TGTGCCAGCAGTTTTGGGAGGACAGGGGGCAAAGTCTATGGCTACACCTTC.

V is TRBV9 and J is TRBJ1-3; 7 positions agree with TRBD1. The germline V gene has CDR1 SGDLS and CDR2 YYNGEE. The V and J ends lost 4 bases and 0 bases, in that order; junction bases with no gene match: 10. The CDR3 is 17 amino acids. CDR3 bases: TGTGCCAGCAGCCCTACGACAGGGACTAACTCTGGAAACACCATATATTTT. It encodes CASSPTTGTNSGNTIYF. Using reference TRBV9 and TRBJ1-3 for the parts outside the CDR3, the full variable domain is DSGVTQTPKHLITATGQRVTLRCSPRSGDLSVYWYQQSLDQGLQFLIQYYNGEERAKGNILERFSAQQFPDLHSELNLSSLELGDSALYFCASSPTTGTNSGNTIYFGEGSWLTVV.

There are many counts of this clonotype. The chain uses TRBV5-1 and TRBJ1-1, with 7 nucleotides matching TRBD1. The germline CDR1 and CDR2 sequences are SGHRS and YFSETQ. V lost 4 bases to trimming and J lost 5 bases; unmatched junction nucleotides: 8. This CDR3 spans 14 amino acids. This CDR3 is CASSLITGDTEAFF. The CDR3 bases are TGCGCCAGCAGCCTCATAACAGGGGATACTGAAGCTTTCTTT.

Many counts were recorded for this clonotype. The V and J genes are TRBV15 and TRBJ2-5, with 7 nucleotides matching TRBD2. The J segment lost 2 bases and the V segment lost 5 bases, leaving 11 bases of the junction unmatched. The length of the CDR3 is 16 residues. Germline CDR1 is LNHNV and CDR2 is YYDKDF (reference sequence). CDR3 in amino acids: CATSSGTGGIQETQYF. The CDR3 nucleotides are TGTGCCACCAGCTCCGGGACGGGGGGAATTCAAGAGACCCAGTACTTC.

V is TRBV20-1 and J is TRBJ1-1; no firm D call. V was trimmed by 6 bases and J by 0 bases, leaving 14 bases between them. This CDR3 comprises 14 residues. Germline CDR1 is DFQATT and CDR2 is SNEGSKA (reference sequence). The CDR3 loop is CSASRLRMNTEAFF. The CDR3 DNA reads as TGCAGTGCCTCCCGACTGAGAATGAACACTGAAGCTTTCTTT.

CDR3 coding DNA: TGTGCCAGCAGCTACAGACGTACGGACACTGAAGCTTTCTTT. Amino acid sequence: CASSYRRTDTEAFF. J is TRBJ1-1 and V is TRBV11-1, with D unresolved. This CDR3 contains 14 residues. Germline loops: CDR1 SGHAT, CDR2 FQDESV (reference sequence). V lost 4 bases to trimming and J lost 3 bases, with 12 bases between them.

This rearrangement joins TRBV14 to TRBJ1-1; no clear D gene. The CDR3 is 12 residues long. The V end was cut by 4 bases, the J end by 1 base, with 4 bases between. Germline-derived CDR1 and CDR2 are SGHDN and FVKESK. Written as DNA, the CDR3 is TGTGCCAGCAGCCGAAGGAACACTGAAGCTTTCTTT. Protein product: CASSRRNTEAFF.

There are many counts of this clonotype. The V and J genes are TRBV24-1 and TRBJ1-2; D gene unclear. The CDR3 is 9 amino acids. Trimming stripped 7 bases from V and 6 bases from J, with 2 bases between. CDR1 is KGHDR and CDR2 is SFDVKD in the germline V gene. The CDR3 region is CATRDGYTF. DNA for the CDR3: TGTGCCACCAGAGATGGCTACACCTTC.

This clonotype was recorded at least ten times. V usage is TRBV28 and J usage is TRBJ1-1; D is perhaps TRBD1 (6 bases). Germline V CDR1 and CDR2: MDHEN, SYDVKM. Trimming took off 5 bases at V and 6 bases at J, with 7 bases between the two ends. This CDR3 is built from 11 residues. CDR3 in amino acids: CASSTGPEAFF. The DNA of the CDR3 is TGTGCCAGCAGTACAGGGCCTGAAGCTTTCTTT.

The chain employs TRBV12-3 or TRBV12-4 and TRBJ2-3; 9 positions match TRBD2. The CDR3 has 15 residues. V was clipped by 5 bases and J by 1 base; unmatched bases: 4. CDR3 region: CASSPLAGGTDTQYF. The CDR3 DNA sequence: TGTGCCAGCAGTCCCTTAGCGGGGGGCACAGATACGCAGTATTTT.

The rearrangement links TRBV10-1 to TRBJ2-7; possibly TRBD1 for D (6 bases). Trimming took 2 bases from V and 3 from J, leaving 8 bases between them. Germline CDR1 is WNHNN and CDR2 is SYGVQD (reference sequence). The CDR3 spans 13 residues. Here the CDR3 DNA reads TGCGCCAGCAGTGAGACAGGGCGCTACGAGCAGTACTTC. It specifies CASSETGRYEQYF.

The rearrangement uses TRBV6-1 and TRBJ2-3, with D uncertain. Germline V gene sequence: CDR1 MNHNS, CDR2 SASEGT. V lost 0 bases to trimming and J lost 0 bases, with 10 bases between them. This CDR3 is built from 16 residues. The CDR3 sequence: CASSEAGRPSTDTQYF. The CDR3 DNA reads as TGTGCCAGCAGTGAAGCGGGAAGACCGAGCACAGATACGCAGTATTTT.

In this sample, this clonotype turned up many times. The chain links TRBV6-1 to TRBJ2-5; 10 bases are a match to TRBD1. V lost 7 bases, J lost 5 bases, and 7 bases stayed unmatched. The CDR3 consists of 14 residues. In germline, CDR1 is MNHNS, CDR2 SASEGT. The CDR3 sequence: CASTIGTGAETQYF. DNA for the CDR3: TGTGCCAGCACCATAGGGACAGGGGCGGAGACCCAGTACTTC.

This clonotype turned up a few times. This CDR3 is CASSLSYSGNTGELFF. The CDR3 region has the DNA TGTGCCAGCAGTTTATCGTATAGCGGGAACACCGGGGAGCTGTTTTTT. This sequence joins TRBV27 and TRBJ2-2; tentatively, D is TRBD2 (6 bases). V shed 0 bases and J shed 1 base, with 9 bases lying between them. This CDR3 comprises 16 residues. Germline CDR1 and CDR2: MNHEY and SMNVEV (reference sequence).

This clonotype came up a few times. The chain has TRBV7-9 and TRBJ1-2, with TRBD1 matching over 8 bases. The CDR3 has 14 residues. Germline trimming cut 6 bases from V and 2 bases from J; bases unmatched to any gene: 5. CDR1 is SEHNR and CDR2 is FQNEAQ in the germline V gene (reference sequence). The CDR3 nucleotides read TGTGCCAGCAGTTCAACAGGGGGAAACTATGGCTACACCTTC. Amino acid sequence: CASSSTGGNYGYTF.

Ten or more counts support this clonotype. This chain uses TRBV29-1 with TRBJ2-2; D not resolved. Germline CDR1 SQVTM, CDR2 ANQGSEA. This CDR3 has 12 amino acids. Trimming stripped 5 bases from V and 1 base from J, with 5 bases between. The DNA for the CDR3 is TGCAGCGTTAGCGAGAACACCGGGGAGCTGTTTTTT. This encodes CSVSENTGELFF.

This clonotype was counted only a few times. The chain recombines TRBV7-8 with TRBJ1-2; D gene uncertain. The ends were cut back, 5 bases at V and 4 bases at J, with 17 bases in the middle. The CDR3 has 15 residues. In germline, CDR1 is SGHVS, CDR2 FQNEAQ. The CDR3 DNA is TGTGCCAGCAGCCCAATGCCCGTAGGATCCTATGGCTACACCTTC. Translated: CASSPMPVGSYGYTF.

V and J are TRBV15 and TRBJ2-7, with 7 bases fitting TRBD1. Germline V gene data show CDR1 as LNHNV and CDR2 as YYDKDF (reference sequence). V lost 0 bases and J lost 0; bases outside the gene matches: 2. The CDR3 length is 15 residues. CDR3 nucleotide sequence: TGTGCCACCAGCAGAGAACAGGGGTACTCCTACGAGCAGTACTTC. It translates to CATSREQGYSYEQYF. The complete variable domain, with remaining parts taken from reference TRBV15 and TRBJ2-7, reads DAMVIQNPRYQVTQFGKPVTLSCSQTLNHNVMYWYQQKSSQAPKLLFHYYDKDFNNEADTPDNFQSRRPNTSFCFLDIRSPGLGDTAMYLCATSREQGYSYEQYFGPGTRLTVT.

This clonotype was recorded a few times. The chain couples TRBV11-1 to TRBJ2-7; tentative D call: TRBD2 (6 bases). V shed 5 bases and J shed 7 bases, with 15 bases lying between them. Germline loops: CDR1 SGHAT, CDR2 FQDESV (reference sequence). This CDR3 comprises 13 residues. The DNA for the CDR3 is TGTGCCAGCAGCCCGGACGGCGCGGGGGAGCAGTACTTC. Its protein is CASSPDGAGEQYF.

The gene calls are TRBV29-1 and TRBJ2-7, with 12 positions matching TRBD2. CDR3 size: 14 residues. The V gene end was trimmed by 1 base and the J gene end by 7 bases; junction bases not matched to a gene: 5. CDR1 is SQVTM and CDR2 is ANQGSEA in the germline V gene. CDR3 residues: CSVEASGRGIEQYF. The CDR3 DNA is TGCAGCGTTGAAGCTAGCGGGAGGGGAATTGAGCAGTACTTC.

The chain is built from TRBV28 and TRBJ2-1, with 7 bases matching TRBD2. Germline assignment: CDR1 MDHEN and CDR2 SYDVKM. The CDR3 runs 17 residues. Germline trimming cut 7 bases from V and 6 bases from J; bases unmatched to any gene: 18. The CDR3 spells CASIAGPGFVAFNEQFF. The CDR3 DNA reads TGTGCCAGCATAGCGGGCCCCGGTTTTGTCGCCTTCAATGAGCAGTTCTTC. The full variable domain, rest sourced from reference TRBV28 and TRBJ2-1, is DVKVTQSSRYLVKRTGEKVFLECVQDMDHENMFWYRQDPGLGLRLIYFSYDVKMKEKGDIPEGYSVSREKKERFSLILESASTNQTSMYLCASIAGPGFVAFNEQFFGPGTRLTVL.

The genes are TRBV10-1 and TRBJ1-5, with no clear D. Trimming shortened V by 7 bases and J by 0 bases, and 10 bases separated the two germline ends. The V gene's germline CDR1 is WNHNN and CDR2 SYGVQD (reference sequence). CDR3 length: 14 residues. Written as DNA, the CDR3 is TGCGCCAGCATAGGGCCTCTTAGCAATCAGCCCCAGCATTTT. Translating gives CASIGPLSNQPQHF.

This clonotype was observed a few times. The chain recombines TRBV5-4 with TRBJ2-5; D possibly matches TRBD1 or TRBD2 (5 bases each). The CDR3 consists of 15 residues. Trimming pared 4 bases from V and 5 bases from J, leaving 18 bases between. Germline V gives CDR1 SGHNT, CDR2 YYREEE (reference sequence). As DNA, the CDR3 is TGTGCCAGCAGCCCACCGGGACCGCCGCGGGAGACCCAGTACTTC. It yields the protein CASSPPGPPRETQYF.

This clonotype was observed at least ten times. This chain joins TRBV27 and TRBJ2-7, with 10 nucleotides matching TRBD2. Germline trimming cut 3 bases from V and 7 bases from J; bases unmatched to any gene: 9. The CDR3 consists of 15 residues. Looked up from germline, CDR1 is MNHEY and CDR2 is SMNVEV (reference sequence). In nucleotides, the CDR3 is TGTGCCAGCAGTTTCGGTCTAGCGGGAGTAAGGGAGCAGTACTTC. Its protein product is CASSFGLAGVREQYF.

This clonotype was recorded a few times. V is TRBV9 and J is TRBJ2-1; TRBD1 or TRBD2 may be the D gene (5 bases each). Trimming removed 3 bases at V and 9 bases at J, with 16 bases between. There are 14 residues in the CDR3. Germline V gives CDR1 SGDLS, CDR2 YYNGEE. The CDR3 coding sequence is TGTGCCAGCAGCGCTGGGACGGTCTTGCGTGAGCAGTTCTTC. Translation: CASSAGTVLREQFF. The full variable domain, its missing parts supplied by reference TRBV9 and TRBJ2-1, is DSGVTQTPKHLITATGQRVTLRCSPRSGDLSVYWYQQSLDQGLQFLIQYYNGEERAKGNILERFSAQQFPDLHSELNLSSLELGDSALYFCASSAGTVLREQFFGPGTRLTVL.

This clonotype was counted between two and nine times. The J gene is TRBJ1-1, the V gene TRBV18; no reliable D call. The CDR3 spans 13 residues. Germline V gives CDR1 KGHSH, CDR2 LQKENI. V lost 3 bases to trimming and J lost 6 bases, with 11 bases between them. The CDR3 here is CASSPVRESEAFF. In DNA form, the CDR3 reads TGTGCCAGCTCACCGGTCCGGGAATCTGAAGCTTTCTTT.

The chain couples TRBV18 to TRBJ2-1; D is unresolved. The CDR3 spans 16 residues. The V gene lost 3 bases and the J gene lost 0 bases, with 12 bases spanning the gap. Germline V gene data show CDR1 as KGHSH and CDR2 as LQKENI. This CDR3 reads CASSPLDPSSYNEQFF. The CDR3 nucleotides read TGTGCCAGCTCACCCTTGGACCCCAGCTCCTACAATGAGCAGTTCTTC.

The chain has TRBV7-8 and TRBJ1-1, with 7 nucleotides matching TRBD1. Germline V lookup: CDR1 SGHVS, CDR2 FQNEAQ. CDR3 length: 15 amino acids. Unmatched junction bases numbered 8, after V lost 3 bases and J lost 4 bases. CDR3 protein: CASSLAGGSSTEAFF. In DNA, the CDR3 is TGTGCCAGCAGCTTGGCAGGGGGAAGTAGCACTGAAGCTTTCTTT.

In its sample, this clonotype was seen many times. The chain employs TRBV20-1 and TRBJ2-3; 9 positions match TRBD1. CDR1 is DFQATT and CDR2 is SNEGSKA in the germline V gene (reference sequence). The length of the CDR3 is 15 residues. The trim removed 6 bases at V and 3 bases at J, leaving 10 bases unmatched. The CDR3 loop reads CSAVPGTGRTDTQYF. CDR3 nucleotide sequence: TGCAGTGCCGTCCCCGGGACAGGGAGAACAGATACGCAGTATTTT.

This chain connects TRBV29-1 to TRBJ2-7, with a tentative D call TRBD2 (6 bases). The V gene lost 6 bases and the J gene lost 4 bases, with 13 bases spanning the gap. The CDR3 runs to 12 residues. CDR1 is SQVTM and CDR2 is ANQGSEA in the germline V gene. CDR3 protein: CSVGDGGYEQYF. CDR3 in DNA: TGCAGCGTGGGGGACGGAGGGTACGAGCAGTACTTC.

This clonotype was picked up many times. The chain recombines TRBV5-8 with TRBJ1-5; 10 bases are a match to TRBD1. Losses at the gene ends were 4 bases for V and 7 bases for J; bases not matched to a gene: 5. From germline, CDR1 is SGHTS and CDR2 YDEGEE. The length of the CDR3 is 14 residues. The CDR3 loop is CASSRRQGAQPQHF. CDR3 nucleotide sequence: TGTGCCAGCAGCCGTCGACAGGGGGCACAGCCCCAGCATTTT.